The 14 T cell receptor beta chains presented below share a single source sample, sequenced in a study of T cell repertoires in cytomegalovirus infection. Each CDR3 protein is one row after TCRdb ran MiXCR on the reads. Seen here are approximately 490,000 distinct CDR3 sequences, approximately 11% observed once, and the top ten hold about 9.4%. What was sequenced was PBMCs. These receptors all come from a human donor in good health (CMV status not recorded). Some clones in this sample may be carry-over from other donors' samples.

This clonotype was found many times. The CDR3 sequence is CASEILGTGELFF. The CDR3 DNA reads as TGTGCCAGCGAAATTTTGGGCACCGGGGAGCTGTTTTTT. V and J are TRBV19 and TRBJ2-2; D is unresolved. The V gene lost 9 bases and the J gene lost 4 bases, with 12 bases spanning the gap. Germline CDR1 LNHDA, CDR2 SQIVND (reference sequence). The CDR3 sequence is 13 residues long.

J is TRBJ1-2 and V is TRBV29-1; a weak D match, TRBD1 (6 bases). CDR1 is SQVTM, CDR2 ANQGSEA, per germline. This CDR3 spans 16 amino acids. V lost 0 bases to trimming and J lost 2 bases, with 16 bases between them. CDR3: CSVEDTWGQTNYGYTF. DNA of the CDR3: TGCAGCGTTGAAGATACGTGGGGACAAACAAACTATGGCTACACCTTC. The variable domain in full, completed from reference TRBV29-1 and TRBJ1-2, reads SAVISQKPSRDICQRGTSLTIQCQVDSQVTMMFWYRQQPGQSLTLIATANQGSEATYESGFVIDKFPISRPNLTFSTLTVSNMSPEDSSIYLCSVEDTWGQTNYGYTFGSGTRLTVV.

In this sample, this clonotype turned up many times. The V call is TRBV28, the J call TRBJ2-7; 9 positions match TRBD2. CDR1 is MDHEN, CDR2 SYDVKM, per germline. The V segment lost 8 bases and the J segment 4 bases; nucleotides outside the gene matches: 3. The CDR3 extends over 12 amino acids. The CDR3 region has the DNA TGTGCCAGCGGTAGCGGGAGATACGAGCAGTACTTC. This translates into CASGSGRYEQYF.

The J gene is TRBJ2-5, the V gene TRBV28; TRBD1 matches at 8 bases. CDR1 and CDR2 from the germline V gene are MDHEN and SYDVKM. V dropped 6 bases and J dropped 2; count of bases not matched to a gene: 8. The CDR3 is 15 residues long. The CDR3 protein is CASRAQGAFQETQYF. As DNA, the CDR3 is TGTGCCAGCAGGGCCCAGGGGGCATTTCAAGAGACCCAGTACTTC.

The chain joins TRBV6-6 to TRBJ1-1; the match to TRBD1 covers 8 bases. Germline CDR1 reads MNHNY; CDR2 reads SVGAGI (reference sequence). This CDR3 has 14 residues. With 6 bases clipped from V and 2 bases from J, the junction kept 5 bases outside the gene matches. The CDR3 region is CASRRAGGNTEAFF. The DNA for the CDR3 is TGTGCCAGCAGGCGGGCAGGGGGCAACACTGAAGCTTTCTTT.

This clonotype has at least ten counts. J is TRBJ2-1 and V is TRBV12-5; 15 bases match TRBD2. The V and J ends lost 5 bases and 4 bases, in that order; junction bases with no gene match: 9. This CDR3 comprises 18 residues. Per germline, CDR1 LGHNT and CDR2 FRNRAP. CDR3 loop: CASGPGLAGGLRYNEQFF. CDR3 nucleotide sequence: TGTGCTAGTGGTCCAGGACTAGCGGGGGGGCTTAGGTACAATGAGCAGTTCTTC. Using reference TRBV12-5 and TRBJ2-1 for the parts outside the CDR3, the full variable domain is DARVTQTPRHKVTEMGQEVTMRCQPILGHNTVFWYRQTMMQGLELLAYFRNRAPLDDSGMPKDRFSAEMPDATLATLKIQPSEPRDSAVYFCASGPGLAGGLRYNEQFFGPGTRLTVL.

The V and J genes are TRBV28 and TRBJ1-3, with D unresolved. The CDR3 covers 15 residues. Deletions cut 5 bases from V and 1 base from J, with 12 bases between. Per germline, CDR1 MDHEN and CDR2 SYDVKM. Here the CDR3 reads CASSPLETSGNTIYF. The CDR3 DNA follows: TGTGCCAGCAGTCCACTAGAGACTTCTGGAAACACCATATATTTT.

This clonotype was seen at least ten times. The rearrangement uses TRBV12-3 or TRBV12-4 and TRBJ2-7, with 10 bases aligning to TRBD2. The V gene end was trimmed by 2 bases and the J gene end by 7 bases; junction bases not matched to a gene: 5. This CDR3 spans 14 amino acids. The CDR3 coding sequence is TGTGCCAGCAGTTTACTAGCGGGAGCAGGAGAGCAGTACTTC. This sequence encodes CASSLLAGAGEQYF.

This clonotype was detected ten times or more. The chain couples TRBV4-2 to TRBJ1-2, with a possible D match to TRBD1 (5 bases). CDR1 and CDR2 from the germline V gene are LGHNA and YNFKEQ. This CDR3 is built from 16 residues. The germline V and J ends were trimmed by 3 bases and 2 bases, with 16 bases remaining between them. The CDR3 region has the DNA TGTGCCAGCAGCCACCCCAGAACAGGAGCGAACTATGGCTACACCTTC. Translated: CASSHPRTGANYGYTF.

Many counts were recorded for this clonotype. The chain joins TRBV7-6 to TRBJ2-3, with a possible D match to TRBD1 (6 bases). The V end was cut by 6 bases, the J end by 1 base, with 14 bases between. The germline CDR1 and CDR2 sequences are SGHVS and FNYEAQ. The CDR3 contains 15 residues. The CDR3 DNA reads TGTGCCAGCAGTCCCTTGAACAGGGGCACAGATACGCAGTATTTT. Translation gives CASSPLNRGTDTQYF.

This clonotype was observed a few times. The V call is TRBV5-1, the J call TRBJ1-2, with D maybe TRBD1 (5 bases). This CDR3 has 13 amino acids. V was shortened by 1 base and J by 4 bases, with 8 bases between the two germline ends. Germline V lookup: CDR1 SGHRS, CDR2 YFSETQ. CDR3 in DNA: TGCGCCAGCAGCTTGATCCAGGGCTATGGCTACACCTTC. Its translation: CASSLIQGYGYTF.

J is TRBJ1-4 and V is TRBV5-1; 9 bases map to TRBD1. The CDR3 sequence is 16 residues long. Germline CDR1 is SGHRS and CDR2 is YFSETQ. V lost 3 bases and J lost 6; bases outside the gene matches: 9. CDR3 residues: CASSSGQGNWYEKLFF. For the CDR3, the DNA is TGCGCCAGCAGCTCGGGACAGGGTAATTGGTATGAAAAACTGTTTTTT. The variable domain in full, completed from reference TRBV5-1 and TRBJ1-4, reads KAGVTQTPRYLIKTRGQQVTLSCSPISGHRSVSWYQQTPGQGLQFLFEYFSETQRNKGNFPGRFSGRQFSNSRSEMNVSTLELGDSALYLCASSSGQGNWYEKLFFGSGTQLSVL.

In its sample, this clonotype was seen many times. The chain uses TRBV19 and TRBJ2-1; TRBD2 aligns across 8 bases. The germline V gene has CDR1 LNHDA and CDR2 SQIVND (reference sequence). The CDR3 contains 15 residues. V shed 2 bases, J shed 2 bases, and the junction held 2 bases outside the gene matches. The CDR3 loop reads CASSIILAAYNEQFF. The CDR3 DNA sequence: TGTGCCAGTAGTATAATACTAGCGGCCTACAATGAGCAGTTCTTC.

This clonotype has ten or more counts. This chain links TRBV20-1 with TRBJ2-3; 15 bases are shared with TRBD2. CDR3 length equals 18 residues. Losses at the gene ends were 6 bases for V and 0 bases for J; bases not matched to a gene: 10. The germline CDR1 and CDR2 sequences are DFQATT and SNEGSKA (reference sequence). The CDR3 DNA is TGCAGTGCCAGTTCTGGACTAGCGGGAGGGCCTAGCACAGATACGCAGTATTTT. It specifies CSASSGLAGGPSTDTQYF.